Below are 32 T cell receptor beta chains sequenced from a single sample in a study of post-analysis software for immune sequencing data (dated by TCRdb to about 2015). The study at large found these results: Significantly higher frequencies in patients than in controls were found for a few TRBV segments, including TRBV5-6, TRBV5-1 and TRBV20-1.

The library was prepared using PCR. Sequencing relied on an Illumina HiSeq 2500. Unique molecular identifiers were incorporated into TCR beta cDNA libraries to reduce PCR and sequencing biases. TCRdb reprocessed the public reads (quality trimming at Q25 with fastp, clone calling with MiXCR) and kept in-frame beta chains. Rows with one shared CDR3 protein collapse into an entry with the most common genes and DNA. Counted in this sample were approximately 660,000 distinct CDR3 sequences; more than 50% of them appeared once. Of the sample, about 11% is held by the ten largest clones. These receptors' antigens are unknown. Material for sequencing was blood. The origin of the receptors is a girl aged 2 to 9 with multiple sclerosis.

This clonotype was detected a few times. CDR3 nucleotide sequence: TGCGCCAGCAGCTCAGCCCCGACAGGGAGGGGCGAAAAACTGTTTTTT. Amino acids: CASSSAPTGRGEKLFF. This chain joins TRBV5-1 and TRBJ1-4; 7 bases align to TRBD1. The length of the CDR3 is 16 residues. V dropped 3 bases and J dropped 8; count of bases not matched to a gene: 13. Germline V gives CDR1 SGHRS, CDR2 YFSETQ.

The rearrangement links TRBV5-1 to TRBJ2-1; 7 bases fit TRBD2. With 0 bases clipped from V and 6 bases from J, the junction kept 3 bases outside the gene matches. Per germline, CDR1 SGHRS and CDR2 YFSETQ. The CDR3 extends over 14 amino acids. The CDR3 protein is CASSLELATNEQFF. As DNA, the CDR3 is TGCGCCAGCAGCTTGGAACTAGCGACCAATGAGCAGTTCTTC.

The V call is TRBV20-1, the J call TRBJ2-5; the D is unclear. The V and J ends lost 0 bases and 4 bases respectively, with 9 bases between them. Germline CDR1 DFQATT, CDR2 SNEGSKA (reference sequence). The CDR3 loop spans 13 amino acids. CDR3 bases: TGCAGTGCTAGAGATCAGACGGGAGAGACCCAGTACTTC. This translates into CSARDQTGETQYF.

The gene calls are TRBV29-1 and TRBJ2-1; no definite D call. CDR1 and CDR2 (germline): SQVTM, ANQGSEA. This CDR3 region has 13 residues. V was shortened by 7 bases and J by 4 bases, with 14 bases between the two germline ends. CDR3 DNA sequence: TGCAGCGCCGGAGCTCCGAATTACAATGAGCAGTTCTTC. As protein: CSAGAPNYNEQFF.

The V and J genes are TRBV30 and TRBJ2-3; D may be TRBD1 (5 bases). The CDR3 covers 17 residues. Per germline, CDR1 GTSNPN and CDR2 SVGIG (reference sequence). Deletions cut 0 bases from V and 0 bases from J, with 16 bases between. The CDR3 coding sequence is TGTGCCTGGAGTGTTGGGGTAGCAGGGCCCAGCACAGATACGCAGTATTTT. It translates to CAWSVGVAGPSTDTQYF.

This clonotype appeared a few times. V usage is TRBV12-3 or TRBV12-4 and J usage is TRBJ2-1, with unresolved D. The length of the CDR3 is 13 residues. The V and J ends lost 4 bases and 5 bases respectively, with 9 bases between them. CDR3: CASSSHLDNEQFF. Written as DNA, the CDR3 is TGTGCCAGCAGTTCACACCTAGACAATGAGCAGTTCTTC.

J is TRBJ2-5 and V is TRBV7-2, with D perhaps TRBD1 (6 bases). V was cut by 5 bases and J by 1 base, with 20 bases left in between. Germline V gene lookup returns CDR1 SGHTA and CDR2 FQGNSA. The CDR3 consists of 17 residues. CDR3 loop: CASSPRGPSYSQETQYF. The CDR3 coding sequence is TGTGCCAGCAGCCCCAGGGGCCCCTCGTATAGCCAAGAGACCCAGTACTTC.

The chain has TRBV20-1 and TRBJ2-6; 11 nucleotides align to TRBD1. Germline V gene lookup returns CDR1 DFQATT and CDR2 SNEGSKA (reference sequence). CDR3 size: 17 residues. J gave up 2 bases and V 2 bases, and 5 bases lay outside the gene matches. The DNA of the CDR3 is TGCAGTGCTAGATTTGGGACAGGGGGTACTGGGGCCAACGTCCTGACTTTC. It is translated as CSARFGTGGTGANVLTF.

The V call is TRBV18, the J call TRBJ2-7, with a weak D call TRBD2 (6 bases). The CDR3 sequence is 14 residues long. Germline lookup yields CDR1 KGHSH and CDR2 LQKENI. V lost 6 bases, J lost 2 bases, and 14 bases lay in between. CDR3 sequence reads: CASSPQEGPYEQYF. CDR3 DNA sequence: TGTGCCAGCTCCCCTCAGGAGGGCCCCTACGAGCAGTACTTC.

This clonotype was counted a few times. The chain employs TRBV13 and TRBJ1-1; D not resolved. V gave up 1 base and J gave up 1 base, with 4 bases separating them. This CDR3 region has 13 residues. The V gene's germline CDR1 is PRHDT and CDR2 FYEKMQ (reference sequence). CDR3 protein: CASSLDPNTEAFF. In DNA, the CDR3 is TGTGCCAGCAGCTTAGACCCGAACACTGAAGCTTTCTTT.

This rearrangement joins TRBV25-1 to TRBJ2-5, with a possible D match to TRBD1 (6 bases). The DNA end lines up better with TRBJ2-7; the J call may be wrong. The germline V gene encodes CDR1 MGHDK and CDR2 SYGVNS. The CDR3 contains 12 residues. As DNA, the CDR3 is TGTGCCAGCAGCACAGGGTTGGGCGAGCAGTACTTC. It is translated as CASSTGLGEQYF.

This sequence joins TRBV12-3 or TRBV12-4 and TRBJ2-7, with D maybe TRBD1 (6 bases). The V end was cut by 7 bases, the J end by 2 bases, with 15 bases between. The CDR3 spans 14 residues. The CDR3, as DNA: TGTGCCAGCAACCAACAGGGTGGTGCCTACGAGCAGTACTTC. This encodes CASNQQGGAYEQYF.

The gene calls are TRBV5-1 and TRBJ1-2; D remains ambiguous. Germline V gives CDR1 SGHRS, CDR2 YFSETQ. The CDR3 totals 15 residues. Trimming took off 4 bases at V and 2 bases at J, with 15 bases between the two ends. The CDR3 DNA reads TGCGCCAGCAGCGTTGACAAGCCGTACAACTATGGCTACACCTTC. Encoded protein: CASSVDKPYNYGYTF.

This sequence joins TRBV20-1 and TRBJ2-6; no reliable D call. Trimming took off 6 bases at V and 3 bases at J, with 6 bases between the two ends. Germline V gives CDR1 DFQATT, CDR2 SNEGSKA (reference sequence). The CDR3 is made up of 12 amino acids. CDR3 amino acids: CSARFGANVLTF. The CDR3 nucleotides are TGCAGTGCCAGATTTGGGGCCAACGTCCTGACTTTC.

This clonotype was counted only a few times. The chain combines TRBV10-2 with TRBJ1-5; tentative D call: TRBD1 (6 bases). The CDR3 spans 12 residues. V dropped 6 bases and J dropped 6 bases, with 9 bases sitting between them. CDR1 WSHSY and CDR2 SAAADI come from the germline V gene. The CDR3 coding sequence is TGCGCCAGCAGCTGGACAGTTCAGCCCCAGCATTTT. Its protein is CASSWTVQPQHF.

The chain combines TRBV7-2 with TRBJ2-1; D is uncertain. With 5 bases removed from V and 9 bases from J, the gap between germline ends came to 11 bases. This CDR3 is 12 amino acids long. CDR1 and CDR2 from the germline V gene are SGHTA and FQGNSA. The CDR3 reads CASSLPWGEQFF. Here the CDR3 DNA reads TGTGCCAGCAGCCTCCCTTGGGGTGAGCAGTTCTTC.

This chain uses TRBV29-1 with TRBJ2-1, with 10 nucleotides matching TRBD2. The CDR3 is 15 amino acids. J lost 6 bases, V lost 4 bases, and 9 bases had no gene match. Germline lookup yields CDR1 SQVTM and CDR2 ANQGSEA. DNA for the CDR3: TGCAGCGTTGTTAGGGGGCTAGCGGGGGTCAATGAGCAGTTCTTC. Residues: CSVVRGLAGVNEQFF.

This clonotype has only a few counts. The chain has TRBV29-1 and TRBJ2-3, with D possibly called TRBD1 or TRBD2 (5 bases each). Germline-derived CDR1 and CDR2 are SQVTM and ANQGSEA. Trimming pared 3 bases from V and 2 bases from J, leaving 15 bases between. The CDR3 loop spans 15 amino acids. CDR3 residues: CSVDRPGQNTDTQYF. The CDR3 DNA reads as TGCAGCGTTGATCGACCGGGGCAGAACACAGATACGCAGTATTTT.

This rearrangement joins TRBV6-4 to TRBJ2-2, with no clear D. V lost 5 bases and J 2 bases, leaving 0 bases between the germline ends. Germline V gene data show CDR1 as MRHNA and CDR2 as SNTAGT. This CDR3 comprises 11 residues. In nucleotides, the CDR3 is TGTGCCAGCAGTAACACCGGGGAGCTGTTTTTT. It codes for CASSNTGELFF.

As concerns this clonotype: One end of the junction varies from germline; a read error may be responsible. V gene TRBV12-3 or TRBV12-4 combines with J gene TRBJ2-3; D might be TRBD1 or TRBD2, each matching 5 bases. The CDR3 has 14 amino acids. The CDR3, as DNA: TGTGCCGGCAGCCCCAATCCGGGGCGAGATACGCAGTATTTT. This sequence encodes CAGSPNPGRDTQYF.

This clonotype turned up a few times. The genes are TRBV9 and TRBJ2-7; D gene ambiguous. V lost 4 bases and J 3 bases, leaving 17 bases between the germline ends. The CDR3 is made up of 15 amino acids. Germline V gene sequence: CDR1 SGDLS, CDR2 YYNGEE. The CDR3 sequence: CASSPQAEPLYEQYF. CDR3 DNA: TGTGCCAGCAGCCCGCAGGCAGAACCTCTCTACGAGCAGTACTTC.

The CDR3 nucleotides are TGTGCCAGCAGTGACGGACTAGTCAGGGGGAATGAGCAGTTCTTC. It translates to CASSDGLVRGNEQFF. The rearrangement joins TRBV6-1 to TRBJ2-1; D may match TRBD1 or TRBD2 (7 bases each). The V and J ends lost 3 bases and 7 bases respectively, with 16 bases between them. The CDR3 extends over 15 amino acids. Looked up from germline, CDR1 is MNHNS and CDR2 is SASEGT.

V gene TRBV7-9 combines with J gene TRBJ1-2; D is perhaps TRBD1 (5 bases). V shed 5 bases and J shed 4 bases, with 17 bases lying between them. CDR1 is SEHNR, CDR2 FQNEAQ, per germline (reference sequence). This CDR3 contains 15 residues. For the CDR3, the DNA is TGTGCCAGCAGCCCTGACATCGGGGCGTCCTATGGCTACACCTTC. This codes for CASSPDIGASYGYTF.

V and J are TRBV4-1 and TRBJ2-7; 8 bases are shared with TRBD2. With V trimmed by 2 bases and J by 2 bases, 5 bases remained unmatched. The CDR3 is 15 residues long. CDR1 is MGHRA, CDR2 YSYEKL, per germline. CDR3 residues: CASSQYHGGAYEQYF. For the CDR3, the DNA is TGCGCCAGCAGCCAATACCACGGGGGGGCCTACGAGCAGTACTTC.

This clonotype was recorded a few times. V gene TRBV12-3 or TRBV12-4 combines with J gene TRBJ1-5; 7 bases line up with TRBD1. V gave up 5 bases and J gave up 9 bases; unmatched junction bases: 10. This CDR3 has 14 residues. The CDR3 sequence: CASSPGQVVRPQHF. In DNA, the CDR3 is TGTGCCAGCAGTCCAGGACAGGTGGTAAGGCCCCAGCATTTT.

The chain recombines TRBV12-3 or TRBV12-4 with TRBJ2-5; the D gene is possibly TRBD2 (5 bases). Trimming pared 6 bases from V and 1 base from J, leaving 12 bases between. The CDR3 is made up of 14 amino acids. CDR3 bases: TGTGCCAGCAGCCCCGGACTGCTCCAAGAGACCCAGTACTTC. As protein: CASSPGLLQETQYF.

The chain has TRBV20-1 and TRBJ2-1; 10 bases are a match to TRBD2. The germline CDR1 and CDR2 sequences are DFQATT and SNEGSKA (reference sequence). Germline trimming cut 0 bases from V and 9 bases from J; bases unmatched to any gene: 11. The CDR3 spans 16 residues. CDR3 DNA sequence: TGCAGTGCTAGAGACCTACCGTTAGCGGGGGGAATTGAGCAGTTCTTC. Translated: CSARDLPLAGGIEQFF.

The rearrangement uses TRBV7-9 and TRBJ2-5; tentatively, D is TRBD2 (6 bases). V lost 3 bases, J lost 5 bases, and 16 bases lay in between. The germline CDR1 and CDR2 sequences are SEHNR and FQNEAQ (reference sequence). CDR3 length equals 15 residues. The CDR3: CASSLDGGREETQYF. CDR3 sequence (DNA): TGTGCCAGCAGCTTGGATGGAGGGCGAGAGGAGACCCAGTACTTC.

V is TRBV6-6 and J is TRBJ2-3; D may be TRBD2 (6 bases). Germline V CDR1 and CDR2: MNHNY, SVGAGI (reference sequence). CDR3 length: 16 amino acids. V gave up 4 bases and J gave up 2 bases, with 16 bases separating them. The CDR3 loop reads CASSSPKAGLTDTQYF. CDR3 DNA sequence: TGTGCCAGCAGTTCCCCCAAGGCGGGGCTCACAGATACGCAGTATTTT.

The chain has TRBV7-9 and TRBJ2-1; no clear D gene. The CDR3 runs to 15 residues. Germline V gives CDR1 SEHNR, CDR2 FQNEAQ (reference sequence). V was pared by 4 bases and J by 3 bases, with 13 bases between. The DNA for the CDR3 is TGTGCCAGCAGCTCCACGGAGTTACGCTACAATGAGCAGTTCTTC. Its protein product is CASSSTELRYNEQFF.

The chain recombines TRBV20-1 with TRBJ2-7; 10 nucleotides align to TRBD2. CDR3 length: 15 residues. CDR1 and CDR2 (germline): DFQATT, SNEGSKA (reference sequence). Losses at the gene ends were 3 bases for V and 2 bases for J; bases not matched to a gene: 7. The CDR3 sequence is CSARPASGSPYEQYF. The CDR3 DNA sequence: TGCAGTGCTAGGCCCGCTAGCGGGAGCCCCTACGAGCAGTACTTC.

This clonotype was seen more than once but under ten times. The V call is TRBV27, the J call TRBJ2-7; 7 bases match TRBD2. V was clipped by 2 bases and J by 4 bases; unmatched bases: 20. This CDR3 comprises 19 residues. The germline gives CDR1 MNHEY, CDR2 SMNVEV (reference sequence). CDR3: CASSLRAGRLAETQYEQYF. DNA of the CDR3: TGTGCCAGCAGTTTACGGGCAGGGCGTCTAGCGGAGACTCAATACGAGCAGTACTTC.